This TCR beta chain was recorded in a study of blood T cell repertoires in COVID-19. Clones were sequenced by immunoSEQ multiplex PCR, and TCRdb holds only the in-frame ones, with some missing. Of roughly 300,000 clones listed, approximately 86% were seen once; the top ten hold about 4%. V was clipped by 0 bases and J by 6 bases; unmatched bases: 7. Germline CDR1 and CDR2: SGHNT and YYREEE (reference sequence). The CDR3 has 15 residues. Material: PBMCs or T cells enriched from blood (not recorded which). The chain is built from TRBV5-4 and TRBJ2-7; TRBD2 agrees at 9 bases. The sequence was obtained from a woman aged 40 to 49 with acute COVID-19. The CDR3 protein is CASSLAGGRASEQYF. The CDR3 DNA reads TGTGCCAGCAGCTTGGCGGGCGGGAGGGCCTCCGAGCAGTACTTC.